A single sample gave rise to the 2 T cell receptor beta chains below, sequenced in a study of cytomegalovirus exposure and HLA in healthy donors. The PCR ran on 60 Vbeta and 13 Jbeta primers. The protocol was immunoSEQ multiplex PCR, while the TCRdb copy is restricted to in-frame clones and leaves out a portion. The sample lists about 260,000 clones, approximately 84% occurring once. The sequenced sample was PBMCs. All receptors come from a woman aged 35 to 49 in good health and CMV-seropositive.

V is TRBV19 and J is TRBJ1-1; a possible D gene is TRBD1 (5 bases). V dropped 5 bases and J dropped 5 bases, with 6 bases sitting between them. CDR1 and CDR2 from the germline V gene are LNHDA and SQIVND (reference sequence). This CDR3 comprises 11 residues. The CDR3 sequence is CASSRGTEAFF. CDR3 in DNA: TGTGCCAGTAGTCGGGGGACTGAAGCTTTCTTT.

The V gene is TRBV18, the J gene TRBJ1-1, with 12 bases matching TRBD1. The J segment lost 6 bases and the V segment lost 6 bases, leaving 11 bases of the junction unmatched. The CDR3 extends over 16 amino acids. The germline V gene has CDR1 KGHSH and CDR2 LQKENI. The CDR3 spells CASSPGTGGNLAEAFF. CDR3 DNA: TGTGCCAGCTCGCCTGGGACAGGGGGCAATTTGGCTGAAGCTTTCTTT.